The 32 T cell receptor beta chains presented below share a single source sample, sequenced in a study of PD-L1 blockade in urothelial cancer. Time point in this sample: peripheral blood 6 weeks after treatment start. Data came from immunoSEQ multiplex PCR; TCRdb stores just in-frame clones and leaves some out. The data show roughly 110,000 clones, around 93% seen once. The source was PBMCs, collected around atezolizumab (anti-PD-L1) treatment. The source is a man aged 55 to 70 with urothelial cancer.

This clone was counted a single time. This chain uses TRBV7-9 with TRBJ2-7; 7 nucleotides line up with TRBD2. V lost 5 bases, J lost 6 bases, and 10 bases stayed unmatched. The V gene's germline CDR1 is SEHNR and CDR2 FQNEAQ (reference sequence). The CDR3 is made up of 14 amino acids. The CDR3 loop reads CASSRLATSFEQYF. The CDR3 nucleotides read TGTGCCAGCAGCAGACTAGCAACATCTTTCGAGCAGTACTTC.

This chain uses TRBV9 with TRBJ2-3; no firm D call. The CDR3 covers 13 residues. Germline V CDR1 and CDR2: SGDLS, YYNGEE. Trimming took 4 bases from V and 6 from J, leaving 12 bases between them. The CDR3 here is CASSKQTTDTQYF. In DNA, the CDR3 is TGTGCCAGCAGCAAACAGACGACGGATACGCAGTATTTT.

This clone has just a few counts. The chain recombines TRBV30 with TRBJ2-7; 9 positions agree with TRBD1. Germline V gene lookup returns CDR1 GTSNPN and CDR2 SVGIG (reference sequence). This CDR3 has 14 residues. Trimming removed 1 base from V and 8 bases from J; junction bases left unmatched: 9. The CDR3 loop is CAWSGGTGSLKQYF. CDR3 in DNA: TGTGCCTGGAGTGGAGGGACAGGGAGCCTCAAGCAGTACTTC.

This clone occurred a few times. The V gene is TRBV27, the J gene TRBJ2-1; weak D call: TRBD2 (7 bases). The CDR3 loop spans 14 amino acids. The V gene's germline CDR1 is MNHEY and CDR2 SMNVEV (reference sequence). Trimming left V 2 bases short and J 9 bases short, with 14 bases between. This CDR3 reads CASSLSTGGVEQFF. The CDR3 DNA reads as TGTGCCAGCAGTTTAAGTACGGGGGGCGTTGAGCAGTTCTTC.

The chain is built from TRBV15 and TRBJ2-7; D remains ambiguous. This CDR3 spans 13 amino acids. Trimming took 0 bases from V and 3 from J, leaving 6 bases between them. CDR1 LNHNV and CDR2 YYDKDF come from the germline V gene (reference sequence). DNA for the CDR3: TGTGCCACCAGCAGAGATCGCAGCTACGAGCAGTACTTC. Encoded protein: CATSRDRSYEQYF.

The chain combines TRBV11-2 with TRBJ2-2, with D possibly being TRBD2 (6 bases). The CDR3 runs 14 residues. In germline, CDR1 is SGHAT, CDR2 FQNNGV. V was shortened by 11 bases and J by 8 bases, with 21 bases between the two germline ends. The CDR3 reads CAVPSGRDWGELFF. In DNA, the CDR3 is TGTGCCGTCCCCTCGGGAAGGGACTGGGGGGAGCTGTTTTTT.

This chain connects TRBV2 to TRBJ2-1; 10 bases agree with TRBD2. The CDR3 runs 17 residues. Losses at the gene ends were 10 bases for V and 2 bases for J; bases not matched to a gene: 14. Germline CDR1 reads SNHLY; CDR2 reads FYNNEI. The CDR3 DNA sequence: TGTGCCACCTCACCCAGAACTAGCGGGGAACCCTACAATGAGCAGTTCTTC. This sequence encodes CATSPRTSGEPYNEQFF. Together with reference TRBV2 and TRBJ2-1, the CDR3 gives the full variable domain: EPEVTQTPSHQVTQMGQEVILRCVPISNHLYFYWYRQILGQKVEFLVSFYNNEISEKSEIFDDQFSVERPDGSNFTLKIRSTKLEDSAMYFCATSPRTSGEPYNEQFFGPGTRLTVL.

The J gene is TRBJ1-5, the V gene TRBV1; the table's D call, TRBD1, has no DNA check behind it. TRBV1 is a pseudogene locus. This CDR3 contains 16 residues. CDR3 nucleotide sequence: TGCACCAGCAGCCAAGAGGAGACAGGGGAGAATCAGCCCCAGCATTTT. The encoded protein is CTSSQEETGENQPQHF.

The genes are TRBV19 and TRBJ2-4, with 7 positions matching TRBD2. The CDR3 runs to 15 residues. Germline assignment: CDR1 LNHDA and CDR2 SQIVND (reference sequence). Trimming took 4 bases from V and 0 from J; bases not matched to a gene: 3. CDR3 bases: TGTGCCAGTAGTAACGGGGGGTTAGCCAAAAACATTCAGTACTTC. Its translation is CASSNGGLAKNIQYF.

The chain employs TRBV11-1 and TRBJ2-3; 12 bases are a match to TRBD2. CDR1 is SGHAT, CDR2 FQDESV, per germline (reference sequence). This CDR3 comprises 16 residues. Trimming at V came to 5 bases and at J to 7 bases, leaving 10 bases not matched to a gene. This CDR3 reads CASSRSSSGGAYTQYF. The CDR3 DNA follows: TGTGCCAGCAGCCGGTCCTCTAGCGGGGGGGCGTATACGCAGTATTTT.

V is TRBV7-2 and J is TRBJ2-3; the D gene is possibly TRBD2 (6 bases). The CDR3 is made up of 13 amino acids. Germline V gene sequence: CDR1 SGHTA, CDR2 FQGNSA. V was shortened by 6 bases and J by 1 base, with 8 bases between the two germline ends. The CDR3 protein is CASRPSGTDTQYF. The CDR3 bases are TGTGCCAGCAGGCCTAGCGGCACAGATACGCAGTATTTT.

This clone has ten or more counts. The chain carries TRBV28 and TRBJ1-2, with 10 positions matching TRBD1. The J segment lost 4 bases and the V segment lost 10 bases, leaving 3 bases of the junction unmatched. Germline CDR1 is MDHEN and CDR2 is SYDVKM. CDR3 length: 12 residues. The CDR3 reads CAIGDRGYGYTF. CDR3 DNA: TGTGCCATCGGGGACAGGGGCTATGGCTACACCTTC.

The count of this clone is one. This chain joins TRBV9 and TRBJ2-3, with 7 positions matching TRBD1. Per the germline V gene, CDR1 is SGDLS and CDR2 is YYNGEE. This CDR3 is built from 16 residues. The ends lost 4 bases at V and 1 base at J; junction bases unmatched: 9. This CDR3 reads CASSPGQTSGTDTQYF. In nucleotides, the CDR3 is TGTGCCAGCAGCCCGGGACAGACTTCGGGCACAGATACGCAGTATTTT.

The chain uses TRBV6-6 and TRBJ1-5; possibly TRBD1 for D (6 bases). CDR1 MNHNY and CDR2 SVGAGI come from the germline V gene (reference sequence). V gave up 6 bases and J gave up 2 bases, with 14 bases separating them. The CDR3 sequence is 15 residues long. The chain's CDR3 is CASRDRLEGNQPQHF. CDR3 coding DNA: TGTGCCAGCAGAGACAGGCTAGAAGGCAATCAGCCCCAGCATTTT.

The CDR3 DNA follows: TGTGCCAGCAGCCAGGGACAGGGGTTAGATACGCAGTATTTT. Translating gives CASSQGQGLDTQYF. The rearrangement links TRBV28 to TRBJ2-3; 10 bases line up with TRBD1. With 6 bases clipped from V and 5 bases from J, the junction kept 5 bases outside the gene matches. The V gene's germline CDR1 is MDHEN and CDR2 SYDVKM. This CDR3 is 14 amino acids long. Together with reference TRBV28 and TRBJ2-3, the CDR3 gives the full variable domain: DVKVTQSSRYLVKRTGEKVFLECVQDMDHENMFWYRQDPGLGLRLIYFSYDVKMKEKGDIPEGYSVSREKKERFSLILESASTNQTSMYLCASSQGQGLDTQYFGPGTRLTVL.

The chain has TRBV5-1 and TRBJ2-1, with D hard to call. The CDR3 covers 13 residues. V shed 4 bases and J shed 4 bases, with 9 bases lying between them. The germline V gene has CDR1 SGHRS and CDR2 YFSETQ. This CDR3 is CASSDIQYNEQFF. DNA of the CDR3: TGCGCCAGCAGCGACATTCAGTACAATGAGCAGTTCTTC.

The V call is TRBV6-5, the J call TRBJ2-3; 8 bases line up with TRBD2. The CDR3 is 16 amino acids. Germline CDR1 and CDR2: MNHEY and SVGAGI. V gave up 2 bases and J gave up 5 bases; unmatched junction bases: 9. CDR3 protein: CASSYNGGAVGDTQYF. The CDR3 nucleotides are TGTGCCAGCAGTTACAACGGGGGGGCCGTAGGAGATACGCAGTATTTT.

The CDR3 sequence is CASSLMTILTSPLHF. The CDR3 DNA reads TGTGCCAGCAGTTTGATGACAATCCTGACCTCACCCCTCCACTTT. The V gene is TRBV28, the J gene TRBJ1-6; no firm D call. The CDR3 loop spans 15 amino acids. Trimming took 3 bases from V and 10 from J, leaving 16 bases between them. The germline gives CDR1 MDHEN, CDR2 SYDVKM.

The CDR3 region is CASRSGNYEQYF. Here the CDR3 DNA reads TGTGCCAGCAGGTCCGGGAACTACGAGCAGTACTTC. This chain uses TRBV28 with TRBJ2-7, with TRBD2 as a possible D gene (5 bases). V shed 6 bases and J shed 3 bases, with 9 bases lying between them. The CDR3 loop spans 12 amino acids. The germline gives CDR1 MDHEN, CDR2 SYDVKM.

The rearrangement uses TRBV30 and TRBJ2-7; the D gene is possibly TRBD1 (6 bases). This CDR3 contains 15 residues. Germline loops: CDR1 GTSNPN, CDR2 SVGIG (reference sequence). V lost 2 bases, J lost 0 bases, and 14 bases lay in between. The CDR3 here is CAWSHSGTLSYEQYF. CDR3 DNA sequence: TGTGCCTGGAGTCACTCCGGGACACTCTCCTACGAGCAGTACTTC.

The V gene is TRBV5-1, the J gene TRBJ2-7; no definite D call. The CDR3 loop spans 14 amino acids. Germline CDR1 and CDR2: SGHRS and YFSETQ. V lost 2 bases and J lost 4, with 13 bases in between. The CDR3 reads CASSLVAGNYEQYF. The CDR3 DNA follows: TGCGCCAGCAGCTTAGTCGCAGGAAATTACGAGCAGTACTTC.

This chain joins TRBV6-5 and TRBJ1-6; no definite D call. The length of the CDR3 is 14 residues. The V end lost 5 bases, the J end lost 5 bases, and 10 bases lay between the germline ends. From germline, CDR1 is MNHEY and CDR2 SVGAGI. For the CDR3, the DNA is TGTGCCAGCAGTCCGAGGAGGGATAATTCACCCCTCCACTTT. Its protein is CASSPRRDNSPLHF.

V usage is TRBV25-1 and J usage is TRBJ2-2; no clear D. The germline CDR1 and CDR2 sequences are MGHDK and SYGVNS. V gave up 7 bases and J gave up 1 base, with 13 bases separating them. This CDR3 spans 15 amino acids. The CDR3 spells CASTASARNTGELFF. The DNA for the CDR3 is TGTGCCAGCACAGCATCGGCTAGGAACACCGGGGAGCTGTTTTTT.

The V call is TRBV5-1, the J call TRBJ2-2, with D perhaps matching TRBD1 (5 bases). V was pared by 0 bases and J by 1 base, with 13 bases between. This CDR3 has 17 amino acids. Germline CDR1 SGHRS, CDR2 YFSETQ. CDR3 nucleotides: TGCGCCAGCAGCTTGGGCATGGGGCCCTTGAACACCGGGGAGCTGTTTTTT. This gives the protein CASSLGMGPLNTGELFF.

This clone was recorded once. The chain recombines TRBV5-5 with TRBJ2-7; D call uncertain. With 2 bases removed from V and 2 bases from J, the gap between germline ends came to 14 bases. Germline CDR1 reads SGHKS; CDR2 reads YYEKEE (reference sequence). The CDR3 runs to 15 residues. CDR3 coding DNA: TGTGCCAGCAGCTTCGGCCCGGATAGCACCTACGAGCAGTACTTC. Protein product: CASSFGPDSTYEQYF. The full variable domain, its missing parts supplied by reference TRBV5-5 and TRBJ2-7, is DAGVTQSPTHLIKTRGQQVTLRCSPISGHKSVSWYQQVLGQGPQFIFQYYEKEERGRGNFPDRFSARQFPNYSSELNVNALLLGDSALYLCASSFGPDSTYEQYFGPGTRLTVT.

The chain employs TRBV2 and TRBJ2-1; TRBD2 agrees at 14 bases. The CDR3 runs to 14 residues. Germline V gives CDR1 SNHLY, CDR2 FYNNEI. Losses at the gene ends were 6 bases for V and 16 bases for J; bases not matched to a gene: 11. CDR3 protein: CASRPGLAGELGFF. For the CDR3, the DNA is TGTGCCAGCAGACCGGGACTAGCGGGAGAATTAGGATTCTTC.

The rearrangement joins TRBV7-2 to TRBJ1-6; D unresolved. The CDR3 covers 17 residues. Trimming pared 5 bases from V and 0 bases from J, leaving 14 bases between. Germline CDR1 SGHTA, CDR2 FQGNSA. CDR3 coding DNA: TGTGCCAGCAGCCTCATGCAACGGAGCTCCTATAATTCACCCCTCCACTTT. Its translation: CASSLMQRSSYNSPLHF. The complete variable domain, with remaining parts taken from reference TRBV7-2 and TRBJ1-6, reads GAGVSQSPSNKVTEKGKDVELRCDPISGHTALYWYRQSLGQGLEFLIYFQGNSAPDKSGLPSDRFSAERTGGSVSTLTIQRTQQEDSAVYLCASSLMQRSSYNSPLHFGNGTRLTVT.

The V and J genes are TRBV19 and TRBJ2-5, with D possibly being TRBD2 (5 bases). The V end was cut by 1 base, the J end by 5 bases, with 8 bases between. This CDR3 has 13 amino acids. The germline gives CDR1 LNHDA, CDR2 SQIVND (reference sequence). The CDR3 DNA follows: TGTGCCAGTAGTATAGGCCCGGGGGAGACCCAGTACTTC. Its translation is CASSIGPGETQYF. The complete variable domain, with remaining parts taken from reference TRBV19 and TRBJ2-5, reads DGGITQSPKYLFRKEGQNVTLSCEQNLNHDAMYWYRQDPGQGLRLIYYSQIVNDFQKGDIAEGYSVSREKKESFPLTVTSAQKNPTAFYLCASSIGPGETQYFGPGTRLLVL.

The V gene is TRBV19, the J gene TRBJ1-5; TRBD1 matches 8 bases. Trimming took 5 bases from V and 4 from J; bases not matched to a gene: 4. Germline V gives CDR1 LNHDA, CDR2 SQIVND (reference sequence). The CDR3 spans 14 residues. This chain's CDR3 is CASSGDRGNQPQHF. CDR3 sequence (DNA): TGTGCCAGTAGTGGAGACAGGGGAAATCAGCCCCAGCATTTT.

This chain joins TRBV5-6 and TRBJ1-4, with D maybe TRBD1 (6 bases). Germline values: CDR1 SGHDT, CDR2 YYEEEE. The CDR3 spans 15 residues. V was shortened by 0 bases and J by 10 bases, with 16 bases between the two germline ends. CDR3 loop: CASSLVGQGGGKLFF. The CDR3 DNA reads TGTGCCAGCAGCTTGGTGGGGCAGGGAGGGGGAAAACTGTTTTTT.

The CDR3 protein is CASNLAVQETQYF. The CDR3 DNA follows: TGTGCCAGTAATCTAGCGGTCCAAGAGACCCAGTACTTC. This chain joins TRBV28 and TRBJ2-5, with TRBD2 matching over 7 bases. The germline CDR1 and CDR2 sequences are MDHEN and SYDVKM. V gave up 9 bases and J gave up 1 base; unmatched junction bases: 5. The CDR3 has 13 residues.

The rearrangement uses TRBV5-5 and TRBJ1-4, with a tentative D call TRBD1 (5 bases). Trimming removed 4 bases at V and 4 bases at J, with 8 bases between. The CDR3 has 13 amino acids. Germline loops: CDR1 SGHKS, CDR2 YYEKEE (reference sequence). The CDR3 region is CASSADSNEKLFF. In nucleotides, the CDR3 is TGTGCCAGCAGCGCTGACAGTAATGAAAAACTGTTTTTT.